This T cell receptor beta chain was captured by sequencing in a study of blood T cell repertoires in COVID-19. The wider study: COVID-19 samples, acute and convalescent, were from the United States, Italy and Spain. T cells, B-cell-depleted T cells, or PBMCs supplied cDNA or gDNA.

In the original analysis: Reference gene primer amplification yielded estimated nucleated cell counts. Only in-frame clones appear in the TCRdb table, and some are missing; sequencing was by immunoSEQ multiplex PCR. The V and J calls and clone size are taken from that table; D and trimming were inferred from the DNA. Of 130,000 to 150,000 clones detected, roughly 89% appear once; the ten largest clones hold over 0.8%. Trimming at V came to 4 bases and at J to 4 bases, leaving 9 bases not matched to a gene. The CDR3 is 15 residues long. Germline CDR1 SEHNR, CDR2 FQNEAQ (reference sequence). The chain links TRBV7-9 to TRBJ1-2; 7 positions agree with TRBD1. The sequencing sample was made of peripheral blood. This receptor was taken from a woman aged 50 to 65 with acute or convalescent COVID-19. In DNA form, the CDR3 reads TGTGCCAGCAGCTCAGGACAGGAAATCTTCTATGGCTACACCTTC. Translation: CASSSGQEIFYGYTF.